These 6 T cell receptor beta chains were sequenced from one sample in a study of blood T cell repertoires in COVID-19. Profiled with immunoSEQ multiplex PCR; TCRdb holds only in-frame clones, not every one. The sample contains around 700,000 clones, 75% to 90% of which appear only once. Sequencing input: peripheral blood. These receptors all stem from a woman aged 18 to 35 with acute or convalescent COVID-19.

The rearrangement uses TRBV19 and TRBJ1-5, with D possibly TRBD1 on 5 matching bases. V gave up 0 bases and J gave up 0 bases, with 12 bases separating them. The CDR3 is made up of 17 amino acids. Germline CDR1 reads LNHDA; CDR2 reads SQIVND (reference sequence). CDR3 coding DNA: TGTGCCAGTAGTATAGAGACAGATACTTATAGCAATCAGCCCCAGCATTTT. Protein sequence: CASSIETDTYSNQPQHF.

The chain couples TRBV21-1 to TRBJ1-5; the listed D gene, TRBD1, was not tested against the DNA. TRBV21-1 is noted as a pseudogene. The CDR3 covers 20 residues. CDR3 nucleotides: TGTGCCAGCAGCAAAGCCATGGGCAGCCGCCCCCCTTATAGCAATCAGCCCCAGCATTTT. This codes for CASSKAMGSRPPYSNQPQHF.

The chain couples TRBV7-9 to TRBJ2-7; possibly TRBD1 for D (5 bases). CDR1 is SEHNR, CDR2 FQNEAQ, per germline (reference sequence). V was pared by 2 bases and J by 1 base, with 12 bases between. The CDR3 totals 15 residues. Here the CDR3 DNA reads TGTGCCAGCAGCTTATTACAGGACCCTTCCTACGAGCAGTACTTC. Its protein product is CASSLLQDPSYEQYF.

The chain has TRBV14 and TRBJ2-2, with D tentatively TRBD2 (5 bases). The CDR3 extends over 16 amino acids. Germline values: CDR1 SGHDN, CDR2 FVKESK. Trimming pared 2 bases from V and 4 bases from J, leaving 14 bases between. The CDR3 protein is CASSQYLGDGTGELFF. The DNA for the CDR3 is TGTGCCAGCAGCCAATACCTGGGAGACGGCACCGGGGAGCTGTTTTTT.

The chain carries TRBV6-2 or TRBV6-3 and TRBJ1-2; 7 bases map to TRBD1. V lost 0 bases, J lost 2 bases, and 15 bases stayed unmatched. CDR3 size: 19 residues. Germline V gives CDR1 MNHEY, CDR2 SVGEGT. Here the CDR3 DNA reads TGTGCCAGCAGTTACTCGATACCAGGGGGTCCGAACAAGAACTATGGCTACACCTTC. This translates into CASSYSIPGGPNKNYGYTF.

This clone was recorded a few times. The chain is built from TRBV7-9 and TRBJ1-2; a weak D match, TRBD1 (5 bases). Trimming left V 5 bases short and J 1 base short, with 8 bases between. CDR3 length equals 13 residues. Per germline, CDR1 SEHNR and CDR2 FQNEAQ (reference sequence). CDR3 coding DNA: TGTGCCAGCAGCCTAGGACATAACTATGGCTACACCTTC. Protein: CASSLGHNYGYTF.